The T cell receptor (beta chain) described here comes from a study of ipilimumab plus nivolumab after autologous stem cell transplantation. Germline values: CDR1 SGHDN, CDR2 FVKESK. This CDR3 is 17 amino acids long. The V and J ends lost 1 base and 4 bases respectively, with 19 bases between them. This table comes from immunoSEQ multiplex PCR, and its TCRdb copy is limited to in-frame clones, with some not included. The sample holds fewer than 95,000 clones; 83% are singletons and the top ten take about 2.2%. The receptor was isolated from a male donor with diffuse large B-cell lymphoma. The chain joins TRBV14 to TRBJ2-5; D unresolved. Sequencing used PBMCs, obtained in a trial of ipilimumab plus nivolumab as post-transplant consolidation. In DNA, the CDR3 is TGTGCCAGCAGCCAAGGTCGGTTTGCGGTTTACCCAGAGACCCAGTACTTC. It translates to CASSQGRFAVYPETQYF.